Presented here are 10 T cell receptor beta chains from one specimen sequenced in a study of T cell repertoires in cytomegalovirus infection. Their cognate antigens are unknown. MiXCR, applied by TCRdb to the reads, yields one record per CDR3 protein. In the table there are 700,000 to 950,000 distinct CDR3 sequences, over 25% of which are singletons. This material consisted of cultured CD8+ T cells from PBMCs, taken from culture after CMV antigen stimulation. The receptor set was obtained from a human donor in good health (CMV status not recorded). Some clones in this sample may be carry-over from other donors' samples.

This sequence joins TRBV5-8 and TRBJ1-6; no reliable D call. Trimming took 4 bases from V and 9 from J, leaving 11 bases between them. The CDR3 loop spans 13 amino acids. Germline CDR1 SGHTS, CDR2 YDEGEE. CDR3 DNA: TGTGCCAGCAGCCCCGATTGGCGTTCACCCCTCCACTTT. This sequence encodes CASSPDWRSPLHF.

A note on this clonotype: A single base separates this from a much larger clone, so it may be a read error. The chain has TRBV7-6 and TRBJ2-5; D is possibly TRBD1 or TRBD2 (5 bases each). The germline V gene encodes CDR1 SGHVS and CDR2 FNYEAQ. CDR3 length: 14 amino acids. In DNA form, the CDR3 reads TGTGCTAGCAGCTTAGTGGTGGGCAGGGAGACCCGGTACTTC. Residues: CASSLVVGRETRYF.

V and J are TRBV9 and TRBJ2-5, with 11 positions matching TRBD2. The CDR3 is 15 residues long. After removal of 6 bases from V and 1 base from J, the junction contained 5 bases not matched to a gene. CDR1 is SGDLS and CDR2 is YYNGEE in the germline V gene. The DNA of the CDR3 is TGTGCCAGCACCAGTAGCGGGGGGGCCCAAGAGACCCAGTACTTC. Amino acid sequence: CASTSSGGAQETQYF. Looking up the rest from reference TRBV9 and TRBJ2-5 gives the full variable domain: DSGVTQTPKHLITATGQRVTLRCSPRSGDLSVYWYQQSLDQGLQFLIQYYNGEERAKGNILERFSAQQFPDLHSELNLSSLELGDSALYFCASTSSGGAQETQYFGPGTRLLVL.

This clonotype was seen many times. The genes are TRBV7-6 and TRBJ2-2, with 12 bases that match TRBD2. CDR1 and CDR2 (germline): SGHVS, FNYEAQ. V gave up 3 bases and J gave up 1 base; unmatched junction bases: 0. The CDR3 extends over 16 amino acids. CDR3 residues: CASSLGLAGNTGELFF. CDR3 DNA sequence: TGTGCCAGCAGCTTGGGACTAGCGGGGAACACCGGGGAGCTGTTTTTT.

V gene TRBV4-3 combines with J gene TRBJ2-3; 8 nucleotides align to TRBD2. The ends lost 8 bases at V and 6 bases at J; junction bases unmatched: 16. Germline V lookup: CDR1 LGHNA, CDR2 YSLEER. CDR3 length: 16 amino acids. CDR3 nucleotides: TGCGCCAGCCCGGAGGAGCGGGGGCCCCACGGTGATACGCAGTATTTT. Encoded protein: CASPEERGPHGDTQYF.

In DNA form, the CDR3 reads TGCGCCAGCAGCTTGGAGGGGGCCGTCTCCTATAATTCACCCCTCCACTTT. Protein product: CASSLEGAVSYNSPLHF. The chain joins TRBV5-1 to TRBJ1-6; 7 bases are shared with TRBD1. Germline CDR1 and CDR2: SGHRS and YFSETQ. V trimming: 0 bases; J trimming: 0 bases; junction bases outside the gene matches: 3. This CDR3 has 17 residues.

The chain recombines TRBV6-5 with TRBJ1-1; D remains unclear. The CDR3 runs to 15 residues. V lost 6 bases to trimming and J lost 1 base, with 15 bases between them. Germline V CDR1 and CDR2: MNHEY, SVGAGI. The CDR3: CASSLLSDSNTEAFF. DNA for the CDR3: TGTGCCAGCAGCCTCCTCTCTGATTCGAACACTGAAGCTTTCTTT.

Concerning this clonotype itself: Just one base apart from a much larger clone, this may be a read error. CDR3 sequence reads: CANRSDRGDTEAFF. The CDR3 DNA sequence: TGTGCCAACAGATCGGACAGGGGAGACACTGAAGCTTTCTTT. The chain links TRBV7-6 to TRBJ1-1; TRBD1 agrees at 9 bases. Trimming removed 10 bases from V and 3 bases from J; junction bases left unmatched: 9. The CDR3 extends over 14 amino acids. Germline CDR1 and CDR2: SGHVS and FNYEAQ.

This clonotype was seen many times. The chain links TRBV7-8 to TRBJ2-2, with TRBD1 identical over 7 bases. This CDR3 is 16 amino acids long. V shed 4 bases, J shed 0 bases, and the junction held 5 bases outside the gene matches. The germline gives CDR1 SGHVS, CDR2 FQNEAQ. This CDR3 reads CASSWTGPSNTGELFF. Here the CDR3 DNA reads TGTGCCAGCAGCTGGACAGGCCCTTCGAACACCGGGGAGCTGTTTTTT. Combining the CDR3 with reference TRBV7-8 and TRBJ2-2 gives the whole variable domain GAGVSQSPRYKVAKRGQDVALRCDPISGHVSLFWYQQALGQGPEFLTYFQNEAQLDKSGLPSDRFFAERPEGSVSTLKIQRTQQEDSAVYLCASSWTGPSNTGELFFGEGSRLTVL.

Here the CDR3 DNA reads TGTGCCAGCAGTTCAGGGCCTGGGATCTACAATGAGCAGTTCTTC. It translates to CASSSGPGIYNEQFF. This chain connects TRBV27 to TRBJ2-1; possibly TRBD1 for D (5 bases). The CDR3 has 15 amino acids. The V gene's germline CDR1 is MNHEY and CDR2 SMNVEV (reference sequence). V was cut by 4 bases and J by 3 bases, with 13 bases left in between.